The entry below gives a single T cell receptor beta chain sequence along with its context. Its antigen is not identified. The germline CDR1 and CDR2 sequences are SGHTA and FQGNSA. There are 13 residues in the CDR3. UMI-labeled 5' RACE TRB cDNA libraries were prepared from the cells. TCRdb re-called the 5' RACE reads and shows each CDR3 protein once, DNA omitted. This sample carries about 90,000 distinct CDR3 sequences, with approximately 1% going to the ten biggest clones. The sample belongs to a study of CXCR3-negative and CXCR3-positive naive CD8 T cells. Study-wide context: Each library held about 1.5 +/- 0.3 million TRB reads, roughly 150 million in total.

General observations from the study: The study found more hydrophobic TRB CDR3s in CXCR3-positive naive cells than in CXCR3-negative naive cells. TRBV-TRBJ usage matched between naive CXCR3-negative and CXCR3-positive cells but not between memory cells.

CD45RO-CCR7+CD27+CD95- expression identified naive CD8+ T cells. The TCR comes from a human donor in good health. Some clones in this sample may be carry-over from other donors' samples. The chain has TRBV7-2 and TRBJ2-7. Sequencing was done on a sample of naive CXCR3- CD8+ T cells from blood. Subset noted: CD45RO-CCR7+CD27+CD95- naive CD8+ T cells lacking CXCR3 (TNR3-). CDR3: CASSRRGPYEQYF.